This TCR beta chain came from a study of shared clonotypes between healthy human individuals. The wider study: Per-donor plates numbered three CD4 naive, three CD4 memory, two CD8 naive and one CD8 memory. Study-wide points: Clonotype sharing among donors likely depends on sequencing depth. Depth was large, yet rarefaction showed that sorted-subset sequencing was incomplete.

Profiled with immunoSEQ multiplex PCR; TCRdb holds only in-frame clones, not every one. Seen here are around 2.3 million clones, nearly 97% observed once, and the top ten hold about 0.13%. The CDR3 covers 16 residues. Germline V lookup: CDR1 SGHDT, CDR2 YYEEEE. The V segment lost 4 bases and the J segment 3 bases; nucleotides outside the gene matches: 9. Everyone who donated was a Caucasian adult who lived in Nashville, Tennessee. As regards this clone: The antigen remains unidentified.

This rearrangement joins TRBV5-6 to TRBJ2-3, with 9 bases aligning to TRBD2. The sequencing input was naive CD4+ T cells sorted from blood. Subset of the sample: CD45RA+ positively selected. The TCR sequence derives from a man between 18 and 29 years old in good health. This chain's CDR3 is CASSVKVGLATDTQYF. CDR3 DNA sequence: TGTGCCAGCAGCGTTAAAGTAGGACTAGCGACAGATACGCAGTATTTT.